The entry that follows covers one T cell receptor beta chain sequence. What it binds is not known. Produced via immunoSEQ multiplex PCR; TCRdb's table is partial and in-frame only. The sample carries some 400,000 clones, 89% recorded once. The data originate from a study of Ad26.COV2.S vaccination and SARS-CoV-2 variants. Study in general: Ad26.COV2.S given intramuscularly, once or twice 56 days apart. General study results and limits: It was found that vaccine and placebo recipients had similar non-spike TCR breadth.

Treatment described: some 19 received Ad26.COV2.S at low or high dose, single or two shots; about 5 received placebo; per-sample allocation not given. Sample collection was performed on day 63 after the first vaccine or placebo injection. Wuhan-strain SARS-CoV-2 spike was expressed by the Ad26 vector that made up the vaccine. The CDR3 runs 14 residues. Trimming took 8 bases from V and 1 from J, leaving 15 bases between them. Germline V gene lookup returns CDR1 SGHRS and CDR2 YFSETQ. The chain uses TRBV5-1 and TRBJ2-5, with D maybe TRBD2 (5 bases). This TCR came from a person between 18 and 65 years old who received the Ad26.COV2.S COVID-19 vaccine or a placebo. Sample: peripheral blood, taken in a trial of Ad26.COV2.S vaccine versus placebo. The CDR3 DNA reads TGCGCCAGTCATATGCCCGGGATCCAAGAGACCCAGTACTTC. Its translation: CASHMPGIQETQYF.